The 23 T cell receptor beta chains given below trace back to one sample, sequenced in a study of shared clonotypes between healthy human individuals (dated by TCRdb to 2018 to 2020). Library method: the immunoSEQ multiplex PCR assay. The immuneACCESS repertoire file appears here via TCRdb, limited to in-frame rearrangements. These files lack a portion of the clones; in checked studies, under half of the deficit traces to unresolved V genes, and the cause of the others is not known. The sample profile shows a few million clones; roughly 95% of them were found once. Together, the top ten hold around 1.7% of the sample. For the CD8 naive samples, CD45RO-negative cells were positively selected for CCR7, yielding a CD45RA+CCR7+ population from which TemRA cells were excluded. The sequenced sample consisted of naive CD8+ T cells from PBMCs. Sample cell subset or site, as interpreted from the label and publication: CD45RA+CCR7+. The receptors derive from a man in his late teens or twenties in good health. Some clones in this sample may be carry-over from other donors' samples.

J is TRBJ1-2 and V is TRBV6-5, with TRBD1 matching over 8 bases. Unmatched junction bases numbered 10, after V lost 8 bases and J lost 2 bases. This CDR3 is built from 15 residues. The germline CDR1 and CDR2 sequences are MNHEY and SVGAGI. The CDR3 here is CASLKNRGANYGYTF. Here the CDR3 DNA reads TGTGCCAGCCTCAAAAACAGGGGGGCCAACTATGGCTACACCTTC.

CDR3 loop: CASSQGLASPNEQFF. The CDR3 DNA sequence: TGTGCCAGCAGTCAGGGACTAGCCTCGCCCAATGAGCAGTTCTTC. The rearrangement links TRBV2 to TRBJ2-1; 9 bases fit TRBD2. The CDR3 totals 15 residues. Unmatched junction bases numbered 8, after V lost 5 bases and J lost 6 bases. The germline V gene encodes CDR1 SNHLY and CDR2 FYNNEI.

This chain connects TRBV30 to TRBJ2-1, with D hard to call. With 3 bases removed from V and 8 bases from J, the gap between germline ends came to 11 bases. The CDR3 spans 12 residues. Germline CDR1 reads GTSNPN; CDR2 reads SVGIG (reference sequence). Written as DNA, the CDR3 is TGTGCCTGGAGGCTAGGCCCTTATGAGCAGTTCTTC. This translates into CAWRLGPYEQFF.

V usage is TRBV7-6 and J usage is TRBJ2-7; unclear D gene. The CDR3 consists of 14 residues. The germline gives CDR1 SGHVS, CDR2 FNYEAQ. Trimming stripped 1 base from V and 1 base from J, with 8 bases between. CDR3 nucleotide sequence: TGTGCCAGCAGCTTAGGAGCTATTTCCTACGAGCAGTACTTC. Its translation is CASSLGAISYEQYF. The whole variable domain, filled in from reference TRBV7-6 and TRBJ2-7, reads GAGVSQSPRYKVTKRGQDVALRCDPISGHVSLYWYRQALGQGPEFLTYFNYEAQQDKSGLPNDRFSAERPEGSISTLTIQRTEQRDSAMYRCASSLGAISYEQYFGPGTRLTVT.

The chain employs TRBV28 and TRBJ2-7; D tentatively fits TRBD1 or TRBD2 (5 bases each). Trimming removed 6 bases at V and 4 bases at J, with 22 bases between. Germline CDR1 is MDHEN and CDR2 is SYDVKM. The CDR3 spans 16 residues. The CDR3 bases are TGTGCCAGCAGGCCCCGAGCTTTGGGGGTGCTTTACGAGCAGTACTTC. This gives the protein CASRPRALGVLYEQYF.

CDR3: CASSILRTGQETQYF. The CDR3 coding sequence is TGTGCCAGTAGTATCCTCCGGACAGGGCAAGAGACCCAGTACTTC. This chain uses TRBV19 with TRBJ2-5; 8 positions match TRBD1. In germline, CDR1 is LNHDA, CDR2 SQIVND (reference sequence). Trimming at V came to 3 bases and at J to 2 bases, leaving 5 bases not matched to a gene. The CDR3 sequence is 15 residues long.

V and J are TRBV15 and TRBJ2-3, with D perhaps TRBD1 (5 bases). The CDR3 contains 14 residues. CDR1 LNHNV and CDR2 YYDKDF come from the germline V gene (reference sequence). V lost 6 bases and J 4 bases, leaving 14 bases between the germline ends. For the CDR3, the DNA is TGTGCCACCAGTAGGGATAGGGGATCAGATACGCAGTATTTT. It specifies CATSRDRGSDTQYF.

This clone was seen once. This sample also contains other DNA sequences that code for the same CDR3. The chain combines TRBV11-2 with TRBJ1-2; no firm D call. CDR1 SGHAT and CDR2 FQNNGV come from the germline V gene. This CDR3 has 13 amino acids. Between the trimmed V and J ends, which lost 0 bases and 3 bases, there was a span of 5 bases. The CDR3 DNA is TGTGCCAGCAGCTTAGATCGGGACTATGGCTACACCTTC. As protein: CASSLDRDYGYTF. Looking up the rest from reference TRBV11-2 and TRBJ1-2 gives the full variable domain: EAGVAQSPRYKIIEKRQSVAFWCNPISGHATLYWYQQILGQGPKLLIQFQNNGVVDDSQLPKDRFSAERLKGVDSTLKIQPAKLEDSAVYLCASSLDRDYGYTFGSGTRLTVV.

This clone is a singleton in its sample. V and J are TRBV13 and TRBJ1-2, with 8 nucleotides matching TRBD1. The V gene end was trimmed by 4 bases and the J gene end by 8 bases; junction bases not matched to a gene: 15. There are 16 residues in the CDR3. The germline V gene has CDR1 PRHDT and CDR2 FYEKMQ (reference sequence). CDR3 coding DNA: TGTGCCAGCAGCTGGGGGCTAACAGGGGGAGAGGAAGGCTACACCTTC. Its protein is CASSWGLTGGEEGYTF.

The genes are TRBV27 and TRBJ2-7; TRBD2 might be the D (6 bases). Trimming shortened V by 5 bases and J by 2 bases, and 13 bases separated the two germline ends. The CDR3 is 14 amino acids. Germline V CDR1 and CDR2: MNHEY, SMNVEV (reference sequence). CDR3 region: CASSMGRGTYEQYF. The CDR3, as DNA: TGTGCCAGCAGTATGGGACGGGGGACCTACGAGCAGTACTTC.

The chain employs TRBV28 and TRBJ2-3; D uncertain. CDR3 size: 15 residues. Germline CDR1 MDHEN, CDR2 SYDVKM. The V end lost 2 bases, the J end lost 1 base, and 10 bases lay between the germline ends. The CDR3 bases are TGTGCCAGCAGTTTAGCGTCCTCTCGCACAGATACGCAGTATTTT. Protein sequence: CASSLASSRTDTQYF.

The chain uses TRBV7-7 and TRBJ2-7; D ambiguous. The CDR3 sequence is 13 residues long. Trimming left V 2 bases short and J 3 bases short, with 8 bases between. CDR1 and CDR2 from the germline V gene are SSHAT and FNYEAQ (reference sequence). The CDR3, as DNA: TGTGCCAGCAGCTTACATAACGGCTACGAGCAGTACTTC. It yields the protein CASSLHNGYEQYF.

The rearrangement links TRBV9 to TRBJ2-1, with D possibly being TRBD1 (7 bases). With 4 bases removed from V and 6 bases from J, the gap between germline ends came to 17 bases. This CDR3 region has 15 residues. Germline CDR1 reads SGDLS; CDR2 reads YYNGEE. CDR3 DNA: TGTGCCAGCAGCCCGGCAGGGGGGCTTTTCAATGAGCAGTTCTTC. Encoded protein: CASSPAGGLFNEQFF.

This chain links TRBV10-3 with TRBJ1-2; D unclear. Germline V gene lookup returns CDR1 ENHRY and CDR2 SYGVKD. The CDR3 spans 13 residues. V lost 4 bases and J 4 bases, leaving 10 bases between the germline ends. The CDR3, as DNA: TGTGCCATCAGTGCACTGCTCCCCTATGGCTACACCTTC. Translating gives CAISALLPYGYTF.

The rearrangement links TRBV28 to TRBJ2-7; D gene ambiguous. The CDR3 loop spans 13 amino acids. V lost 3 bases, J lost 5 bases, and 11 bases lay in between. Looked up from germline, CDR1 is MDHEN and CDR2 is SYDVKM. CDR3 residues: CASSFALADEQYF. CDR3 nucleotides: TGTGCCAGCAGTTTTGCCTTGGCCGACGAGCAGTACTTC.

The chain uses TRBV9 and TRBJ1-1, with TRBD1 matching 9 bases. Losses at the gene ends were 2 bases for V and 4 bases for J; bases not matched to a gene: 3. This CDR3 is built from 14 residues. The germline V gene encodes CDR1 SGDLS and CDR2 YYNGEE. The DNA of the CDR3 is TGTGCCAGCAGCGTCGGGACAGGGTTCACTGAAGCTTTCTTT. Residues: CASSVGTGFTEAFF.

This clone was seen a handful of times. This sequence joins TRBV15 and TRBJ1-1, with D hard to call. Germline CDR1 and CDR2: LNHNV and YYDKDF (reference sequence). Trimming left V 5 bases short and J 0 bases short, with 19 bases between. This CDR3 spans 17 amino acids. CDR3 region: CATSQNGEGIMNTEAFF. For the CDR3, the DNA is TGTGCCACCAGCCAAAATGGGGAGGGAATCATGAACACTGAAGCTTTCTTT.

This chain links TRBV10-3 with TRBJ2-1; 10 bases map to TRBD2. J lost 8 bases, V lost 8 bases, and 12 bases had no gene match. CDR3 length: 15 residues. Germline lookup yields CDR1 ENHRY and CDR2 SYGVKD. The DNA of the CDR3 is TGTGCCATCTCCGAGGGACTAGCGACATCTTATGAGCAGTTCTTC. It translates to CAISEGLATSYEQFF.

This chain uses TRBV27 with TRBJ2-7, with D hard to call. The CDR3 covers 13 residues. Germline CDR1 reads MNHEY; CDR2 reads SMNVEV (reference sequence). V lost 5 bases, J lost 2 bases, and 10 bases lay in between. The CDR3 DNA reads TGTGCCAGCAGTCCCGAATCCCCCTACGAGCAGTACTTC. It yields the protein CASSPESPYEQYF.

This rearrangement joins TRBV15 to TRBJ2-5, with D tentatively TRBD1 (6 bases). The V gene's germline CDR1 is LNHNV and CDR2 YYDKDF (reference sequence). This CDR3 comprises 14 residues. V lost 5 bases and J lost 2, with 12 bases in between. The CDR3 region has the DNA TGTGCCACCAGCGGTCGCAGGGGTCAAGAGACCCAGTACTTC. As protein: CATSGRRGQETQYF.

The J gene is TRBJ2-3, the V gene TRBV4-1; possibly TRBD2 for D (5 bases). Trimming pared 3 bases from V and 0 bases from J, leaving 16 bases between. The germline gives CDR1 MGHRA, CDR2 YSYEKL. The CDR3 spans 17 residues. The CDR3 coding sequence is TGCGCCAGCAGCCAGATTCCCCTGCCTAGCAGCACAGATACGCAGTATTTT. Translation: CASSQIPLPSSTDTQYF.

The chain is built from TRBV13 and TRBJ2-7; 14 bases are a match to TRBD2. The CDR3 has 15 residues. Germline CDR1 and CDR2: PRHDT and FYEKMQ (reference sequence). J gave up 6 bases and V 5 bases, and 6 bases lay outside the gene matches. CDR3 bases: TGTGCCAGCAGCAATGGGACTAGCGGGAGACTCGAGCAGTACTTC. Its translation: CASSNGTSGRLEQYF.

This clone was recorded once. The rearrangement uses TRBV7-9 and TRBJ2-7, with unresolved D. The CDR3 consists of 12 residues. Trimming took 5 bases from V and 5 from J, leaving 10 bases between them. Germline V gene sequence: CDR1 SEHNR, CDR2 FQNEAQ (reference sequence). The CDR3 DNA reads TGTGCCAGCAGCCGAATAAGCGACGAGCAGTACTTC. Protein: CASSRISDEQYF.